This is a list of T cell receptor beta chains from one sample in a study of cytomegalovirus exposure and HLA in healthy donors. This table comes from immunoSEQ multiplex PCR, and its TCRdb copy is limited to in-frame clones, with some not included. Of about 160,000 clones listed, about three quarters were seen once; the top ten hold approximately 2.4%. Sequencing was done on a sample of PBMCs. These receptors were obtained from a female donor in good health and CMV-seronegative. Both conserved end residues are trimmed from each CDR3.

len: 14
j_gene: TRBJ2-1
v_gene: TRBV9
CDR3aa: ASSASGRGVRNEQF

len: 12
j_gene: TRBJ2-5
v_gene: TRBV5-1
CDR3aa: ATQAGSGQETQY

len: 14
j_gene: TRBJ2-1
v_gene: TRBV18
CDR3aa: ASSPPGLAGDNEQF

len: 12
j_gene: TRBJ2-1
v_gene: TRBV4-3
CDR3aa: ASSGAGGNNEQL

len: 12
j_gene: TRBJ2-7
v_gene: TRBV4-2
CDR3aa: ASSSSGFSYEQY

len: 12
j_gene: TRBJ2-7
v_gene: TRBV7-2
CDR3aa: ASSPSGGAYEQY

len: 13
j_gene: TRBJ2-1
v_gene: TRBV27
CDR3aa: ATGSTESSYNEQF

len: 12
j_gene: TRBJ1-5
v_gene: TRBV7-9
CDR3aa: ASSLGQGQTPQH

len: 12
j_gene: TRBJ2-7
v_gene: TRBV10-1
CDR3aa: ASSETGIPYEQY

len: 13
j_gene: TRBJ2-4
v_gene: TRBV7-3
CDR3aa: ASSLQGAFENIQY

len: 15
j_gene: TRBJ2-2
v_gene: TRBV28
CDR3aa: ASSARGLGDHTGELF

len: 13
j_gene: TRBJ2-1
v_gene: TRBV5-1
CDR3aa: ASSLGASGNNEQF

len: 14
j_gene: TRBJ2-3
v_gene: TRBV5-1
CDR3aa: ASSLGIATSTDTQY

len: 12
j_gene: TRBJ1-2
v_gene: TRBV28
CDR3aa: ASSFRGLNYGYT